A single sample is the source of the 11 T cell receptor beta chains below, sequenced in a study of T cell responses to AZD1222 COVID-19 vaccine. Libraries were prepared by immunoSEQ multiplex PCR; TCRdb keeps only in-frame clonotypes and omits some of them. Altogether around 99,000 clones are present, 80% to 95% being singletons, with the ten largest covering about 9.1%. The material was peripheral blood, obtained 28 days after the second AZD1222 dose. These TCRs come from an adult who received the AZD1222 COVID-19 vaccine.

The chain joins TRBV5-1 to TRBJ2-7; a possible D gene is TRBD2 (6 bases). The CDR3 runs 13 residues. The germline V gene has CDR1 SGHRS and CDR2 YFSETQ. The germline V and J ends were trimmed by 0 bases and 3 bases, with 7 bases remaining between them. The CDR3 here is CASSLDGSYEQYF. CDR3 coding DNA: TGCGCCAGCAGCTTGGACGGGAGCTACGAGCAGTACTTC.

The rearrangement uses TRBV11-2 and TRBJ1-6; no clear D gene. The CDR3 totals 15 residues. V shed 2 bases and J shed 7 bases, with 12 bases lying between them. CDR1 and CDR2 from the germline V gene are SGHAT and FQNNGV. CDR3 sequence reads: CASSLSQLGNSPLHF. The CDR3 DNA reads TGTGCCAGCAGCTTATCCCAACTGGGGAATTCACCCCTCCACTTT. The whole variable domain, remainder taken from reference TRBV11-2 and TRBJ1-6, is EAGVAQSPRYKIIEKRQSVAFWCNPISGHATLYWYQQILGQGPKLLIQFQNNGVVDDSQLPKDRFSAERLKGVDSTLKIQPAKLEDSAVYLCASSLSQLGNSPLHFGNGTRLTVT.

With respect to this clone: Other nucleotide sequences in the sample specify the same CDR3. This chain links TRBV28 with TRBJ1-1; D uncertain. V lost 5 bases and J lost 1, with 8 bases in between. The CDR3 runs to 13 residues. The germline V gene encodes CDR1 MDHEN and CDR2 SYDVKM. DNA of the CDR3: TGTGCCAGCAGTCCGCGGAGGAACACTGAAGCTTTCTTT. Protein: CASSPRRNTEAFF.

The genes are TRBV12-3 or TRBV12-4 and TRBJ1-3; D call uncertain. V lost 5 bases and J 14 bases, leaving 16 bases between the germline ends. This CDR3 has 12 residues. The CDR3: CASSGSPVPLYF. The CDR3, as DNA: TGTGCCAGCAGTGGCAGCCCGGTTCCTTTATATTTT.

The rearrangement joins TRBV6-6 to TRBJ1-4, with D unresolved. CDR1 and CDR2 from the germline V gene are MNHNY and SVGAGI (reference sequence). This CDR3 spans 15 amino acids. The germline V and J ends were trimmed by 6 bases and 5 bases, with 16 bases remaining between them. The CDR3 protein is CASSPGSQGNEKLFF. Written as DNA, the CDR3 is TGTGCCAGCAGCCCGGGGAGCCAAGGGAATGAAAAACTGTTTTTT.

This clone was seen once. The chain carries TRBV28 and TRBJ1-5; tentatively, D is TRBD1 (6 bases). The CDR3 has 14 amino acids. V lost 3 bases and J lost 4, with 10 bases in between. CDR1 MDHEN and CDR2 SYDVKM come from the germline V gene. The CDR3 coding sequence is TGTGCCAGCAGTTTGGTCCAGGGGAATCAGCCCCAGCATTTT. As protein: CASSLVQGNQPQHF.

The genes are TRBV5-5 and TRBJ1-1; TRBD1 is a possible D gene (6 bases). The V end was cut by 2 bases, the J end by 5 bases, with 13 bases between. The CDR3 has 14 residues. Germline values: CDR1 SGHKS, CDR2 YYEKEE (reference sequence). For the CDR3, the DNA is TGTGCCAGCAGCTTACAGGGTAGTATGACTGAAGCTTTCTTT. Its protein product is CASSLQGSMTEAFF.

This chain joins TRBV5-8 and TRBJ1-6; 7 bases are shared with TRBD1. Looked up from germline, CDR1 is SGHTS and CDR2 is YDEGEE. Losses at the gene ends were 4 bases for V and 7 bases for J; bases not matched to a gene: 8. This CDR3 is 15 amino acids long. The CDR3 sequence is CASSLLGTVNSPLHF. The CDR3 bases are TGTGCCAGCAGCCTACTGGGGACAGTCAATTCACCCCTCCACTTT.

The V gene is TRBV27, the J gene TRBJ2-2; TRBD2 matches at 10 bases. The CDR3 is 15 amino acids. V shed 3 bases and J 7 bases; nucleotides not matched to a gene: 5. Per germline, CDR1 MNHEY and CDR2 SMNVEV (reference sequence). Here the CDR3 reads CASSFSSGRYGELFF. CDR3 sequence (DNA): TGTGCCAGCAGTTTCTCTAGCGGGAGATACGGGGAGCTGTTTTTT.

J is TRBJ2-2 and V is TRBV5-1; D unclear. This CDR3 contains 15 residues. Trimming took off 5 bases at V and 1 base at J, with 12 bases between the two ends. CDR1 and CDR2 (germline): SGHRS, YFSETQ. The CDR3 spells CASRPPGENTGELFF. CDR3 sequence (DNA): TGCGCCAGCAGACCCCCTGGCGAGAACACCGGGGAGCTGTTTTTT.

V and J are TRBV6-4 and TRBJ2-7; D perhaps matches TRBD1 (7 bases). Trimming pared 2 bases from V and 0 bases from J, leaving 8 bases between. Germline loops: CDR1 MRHNA, CDR2 SNTAGT. This CDR3 region has 14 residues. As DNA, the CDR3 is TGTGCCAGCAGTGACCAGGGGGGCTCCTACGAGCAGTACTTC. Protein product: CASSDQGGSYEQYF.